The 28 T cell receptor beta chains given below trace back to one sample, sequenced in a study of molecular identifiers for immune sequencing clone quantification (dated by TCRdb to 2016 to 2019). To prepare the library, PCR was applied. The data were produced on a NextSeq 500. TCRdb trimmed public reads at Q25 via fastp, called clones via MiXCR and kept in-frame beta chains. Records with the same CDR3 protein are collapsed into one entry carrying the most frequent genes and DNA. The sample yields 100,000 or so distinct CDR3 sequences; 30% to 35% were counted once. The top ten clones comprise around a tenth of the sample. What was sequenced was naive CD8+ T cells from blood, with Jurkat cell RNA spiked in. Per the publication, the cell subset or site label means: FACS-sorted CD8+CD4-CCR7+CD45RA+ naive T cells. The receptor source for this set is a human donor in good health. Some libraries in this study had Jurkat cell RNA spiked in.

This clonotype has a count of ten or more. CDR3 nucleotides: TGTGCCAGCACGGTCACCGAAGCTTTCTTT. Amino acids: CASTVTEAFF. V and J are TRBV2 and TRBJ1-1, with unresolved D. This CDR3 region has 10 residues. Trimming shortened V by 7 bases and J by 8 bases, and 8 bases separated the two germline ends. Per the germline V gene, CDR1 is SNHLY and CDR2 is FYNNEI.

The chain is built from TRBV28 and TRBJ2-7, with unresolved D. V was clipped by 4 bases and J by 0 bases, with 10 bases between them. The CDR3 runs to 14 residues. The V gene's germline CDR1 is MDHEN and CDR2 SYDVKM. The DNA of the CDR3 is TGTGCCAGCAGTTACCCGACGCTCTCCTACGAGCAGTACTTC. Amino acid sequence: CASSYPTLSYEQYF.

The J gene is TRBJ2-7, the V gene TRBV14, with D possibly being TRBD1 (5 bases). This CDR3 spans 15 amino acids. CDR1 is SGHDN and CDR2 is FVKESK in the germline V gene. V lost 3 bases and J lost 7, with 19 bases in between. CDR3 DNA sequence: TGTGCCAGCAGCCAGGGGCAAGGACCATTGGGGGAGCAGTACTTC. Translated: CASSQGQGPLGEQYF.

This clonotype was seen only a few times. The J gene is TRBJ1-1, the V gene TRBV7-9, with no clear D. CDR3 length equals 13 residues. The V end was cut by 5 bases, the J end by 11 bases, with 18 bases between. CDR1 is SEHNR, CDR2 FQNEAQ, per germline (reference sequence). Here the CDR3 reads CASSQAGRVDAFF. DNA of the CDR3: TGTGCCAGCAGCCAAGCCGGGCGGGTGGATGCTTTCTTT.

This clonotype came up many times. This sequence joins TRBV7-9 and TRBJ2-7; D is unresolved. The CDR3 contains 12 residues. Trimming removed 4 bases at V and 3 bases at J, with 7 bases between. Germline-derived CDR1 and CDR2 are SEHNR and FQNEAQ (reference sequence). Written as DNA, the CDR3 is TGTGCCAGCAGCTCCCCGAACTACGAGCAGTACTTC. Its protein is CASSSPNYEQYF.

As regards this clonotype: One end of the junction varies from germline; a read error may be responsible. This chain links TRBV12-3 or TRBV12-4 with TRBJ2-4; D gene uncertain. There are 12 residues in the CDR3. CDR3 amino acids: CVSSRPKNIQYF. DNA for the CDR3: TGTGTCAGCAGCAGGCCTAAAAACATTCAGTACTTC.

The chain couples TRBV11-3 to TRBJ2-5, with D unresolved. Trimming took off 5 bases at V and 5 bases at J, with 12 bases between the two ends. The CDR3 extends over 13 amino acids. CDR1 SGHNT and CDR2 YENEEA come from the germline V gene. CDR3 DNA: TGTGCCAGCAGCCTCAGTTTTAGGGAGACCCAGTACTTC. It specifies CASSLSFRETQYF.

V gene TRBV2 combines with J gene TRBJ2-1; 7 bases agree with TRBD2. Germline CDR1 and CDR2: SNHLY and FYNNEI. This CDR3 is 13 amino acids long. J lost 4 bases, V lost 7 bases, and 4 bases had no gene match. In DNA, the CDR3 is TGTGCCAGCATGCGCGGGAGATACAATGAGCAGTTCTTC. This translates into CASMRGRYNEQFF.

Note on this clonotype: Germline and junction disagree at one end, which may indicate a read error. The rearrangement links TRBV28 to TRBJ2-2, with a possible D match to TRBD2 (5 bases). The V gene's germline CDR1 is MDHEN and CDR2 SYDVKM. The CDR3 is made up of 13 amino acids. The CDR3 DNA is TGTGCCAGCAGTTTTAGAATTTACGGGGAGCGGTTTTTT. This codes for CASSFRIYGERFF.

The chain joins TRBV7-9 to TRBJ1-4, with D perhaps TRBD1 (6 bases). CDR3 length: 13 residues. CDR1 and CDR2 from the germline V gene are SEHNR and FQNEAQ (reference sequence). The V end lost 8 bases, the J end lost 8 bases, and 15 bases lay between the germline ends. The DNA for the CDR3 is TGTGCCAGCCAGCCCCCTACAGGGGAAAAACTGTTTTTT. Translating gives CASQPPTGEKLFF.

Only one count was recorded for this clonotype. This may be a read error, as it is one base from a much larger clone. The rearrangement joins TRBV2 to TRBJ2-3; no definite D call. The CDR3 covers 11 residues. V was shortened by 6 bases and J by 10 bases, with 11 bases between the two germline ends. Germline CDR1 reads SNHLY; CDR2 reads FYNNEI. DNA for the CDR3: TGTGCCAGCAGGGAACCTATGGCGCAGTATTTT. It is translated as CASREPMAQYF.

The rearrangement joins TRBV14 to TRBJ2-3; D gene unclear. Germline CDR1 and CDR2: SGHDN and FVKESK. CDR3 length: 15 amino acids. Deletions cut 0 bases from V and 4 bases from J, with 11 bases between. This CDR3 is CASSQEARVSDTQYF. The CDR3 region has the DNA TGTGCCAGCAGCCAAGAGGCAAGGGTTTCAGATACGCAGTATTTT.

This clonotype showed up just a few times. V usage is TRBV6-6 and J usage is TRBJ2-7; D gene uncertain. This CDR3 comprises 13 residues. Looked up from germline, CDR1 is MNHNY and CDR2 is SVGAGI (reference sequence). V was clipped by 2 bases and J by 2 bases, with 7 bases between them. CDR3: CASSYLRAYEQYF. The CDR3, as DNA: TGTGCCAGCAGTTACCTTCGGGCCTACGAGCAGTACTTC.

The V gene is TRBV20-1, the J gene TRBJ2-3; tentatively, D is TRBD1 (5 bases). Looked up from germline, CDR1 is DFQATT and CDR2 is SNEGSKA (reference sequence). This CDR3 comprises 13 residues. V was pared by 7 bases and J by 4 bases, with 15 bases between. CDR3 residues: CSGMVWGADTQYF. In DNA form, the CDR3 reads TGCAGTGGAATGGTTTGGGGCGCAGATACGCAGTATTTT.

This clonotype was observed a handful of times. J is TRBJ2-2 and V is TRBV2; D may be TRBD1 (6 bases). V was pared by 6 bases and J by 1 base, with 9 bases between. CDR3 length: 14 residues. In germline, CDR1 is SNHLY, CDR2 FYNNEI. Here the CDR3 reads CASREQGNTGELFF. Written as DNA, the CDR3 is TGTGCCAGCAGAGAACAGGGGAACACCGGGGAGCTGTTTTTT. The complete variable domain, with remaining parts taken from reference TRBV2 and TRBJ2-2, reads EPEVTQTPSHQVTQMGQEVILRCVPISNHLYFYWYRQILGQKVEFLVSFYNNEISEKSEIFDDQFSVERPDGSNFTLKIRSTKLEDSAMYFCASREQGNTGELFFGEGSRLTVL.

This clonotype was observed a handful of times. The chain recombines TRBV14 with TRBJ2-7; TRBD2 is a possible D gene (6 bases). V was shortened by 2 bases and J by 6 bases, with 11 bases between the two germline ends. Germline lookup yields CDR1 SGHDN and CDR2 FVKESK. The CDR3 has 13 amino acids. The DNA of the CDR3 is TGTGCCAGCAGCCAAAGAGGAGGGCTCGAGCAGTACTTC. It is translated as CASSQRGGLEQYF. Full variable domain (remainder filled in from reference TRBV14 and TRBJ2-7): EAGVTQFPSHSVIEKGQTVTLRCDPISGHDNLYWYRRVMGKEIKFLLHFVKESKQDESGMPNNRFLAERTGGTYSTLKVQPAELEDSGVYFCASSQRGGLEQYFGPGTRLTVT.

The table lists this clonotype with many counts. The CDR3 protein is CASSHLDGPYEQYF. In DNA form, the CDR3 reads TGTGCCAGCAGCCACCTGGACGGTCCCTACGAGCAGTACTTC. The rearrangement uses TRBV28 and TRBJ2-7; D not resolved. CDR1 is MDHEN, CDR2 SYDVKM, per germline. This CDR3 is 14 amino acids long. V lost 6 bases to trimming and J lost 2 bases, with 14 bases between them.

The chain uses TRBV2 and TRBJ1-5; TRBD1 matches at 7 bases. The V segment lost 6 bases and the J segment 5 bases; nucleotides outside the gene matches: 19. Germline V CDR1 and CDR2: SNHLY, FYNNEI. CDR3 length: 18 amino acids. CDR3 in DNA: TGTGCCAGCAGCTCACGAAGTAACAGGGGACCCCAAGATCAGCCCCAGCATTTT. Its protein is CASSSRSNRGPQDQPQHF.

This chain joins TRBV12-3 or TRBV12-4 and TRBJ2-1; no clear D gene. CDR3 length equals 13 residues. Deletions cut 7 bases from V and 7 bases from J, with 14 bases between. In DNA form, the CDR3 reads TGTGCCAGCACCCTCCTCTGGGGAAATGAGCAGTTCTTC. Its translation is CASTLLWGNEQFF.

The rearrangement joins TRBV5-1 to TRBJ2-3; weak D call: TRBD2 (6 bases). The V and J ends lost 0 bases and 5 bases respectively, with 13 bases between them. The CDR3 covers 15 residues. Germline CDR1 and CDR2: SGHRS and YFSETQ. The CDR3 spells CASSLEGEEGDTQYF. Here the CDR3 DNA reads TGCGCCAGCAGCTTGGAAGGGGAGGAGGGAGATACGCAGTATTTT.

As concerns this clonotype: A much larger clone sits a single nucleotide away, making a read error possible. V and J are TRBV4-3 and TRBJ2-2; possibly TRBD2 for D (6 bases). V was shortened by 0 bases and J by 5 bases, with 16 bases between the two germline ends. Per the germline V gene, CDR1 is LGHNA and CDR2 is YSLEER. The CDR3 contains 17 residues. Written as DNA, the CDR3 is TGCGCCAGCAGCCAAGAGAGTTTGACTAGTTTGACCGGGGAGCTGTTTTTT. Its translation is CASSQESLTSLTGELFF.

The sample holds one count of this clonotype. A much larger clonotype is one base distant, so this may be a read error. The rearrangement links TRBV4-1 to TRBJ1-1; a possible D gene is TRBD1 (5 bases). Germline V CDR1 and CDR2: MGHRA, YSYEKL. This CDR3 has 15 amino acids. CDR3 in DNA: TGCGCCAGCAGCCAAACTTACCAGGGAAGGACTGAAGCTTACTTT. Its protein is CASSQTYQGRTEAYF.

This clonotype was seen once. The conserved phenylalanine or tryptophan is not found at the CDR3 terminus, so this likely reflects a read error. The chain carries TRBV28 and TRBJ1-1; 7 positions match TRBD1. J gave up 11 bases and V 6 bases, and 9 bases lay outside the gene matches. Germline values: CDR1 MDHEN, CDR2 SYDVKM. There are 12 residues in the CDR3. CDR3 coding DNA: TGTGCCAGCAGAACAGGGGACTGGGGCGCTTTCGTT. Its protein product is CASRTGDWGAFV.

The chain is built from TRBV12-3 or TRBV12-4 and TRBJ1-1; D unclear. Trimming cost V 3 bases and J 8 bases, with 13 bases left between them. The CDR3 consists of 13 residues. The DNA of the CDR3 is TGTGCCAGCAGTTTTCCAGATACTCAGGAAGCTTTCTTT. Protein sequence: CASSFPDTQEAFF.

This chain joins TRBV10-2 and TRBJ2-5; D uncertain. The CDR3 contains 14 residues. CDR1 and CDR2 from the germline V gene are WSHSY and SAAADI. V gave up 4 bases and J gave up 2 bases, with 11 bases separating them. In nucleotides, the CDR3 is TGCGCCAGCAGTGTGGGTGGGAAGCAAGAGACCCAGTACTTC. It codes for CASSVGGKQETQYF.

The J gene is TRBJ2-7, the V gene TRBV20-1; tentative D call: TRBD2 (6 bases). CDR1 DFQATT and CDR2 SNEGSKA come from the germline V gene (reference sequence). Trimming pared 7 bases from V and 3 bases from J, leaving 28 bases between. The CDR3 sequence is 17 residues long. CDR3 DNA sequence: TGCAGTGTGTGGCGGGGAGGTCGGGGGTACGGAGACTACGAGCAGTACTTC. Translating it yields CSVWRGGRGYGDYEQYF.

This clonotype was counted a few times. The J gene is TRBJ2-6, the V gene TRBV6-4; D may be TRBD1 (6 bases). CDR1 and CDR2 from the germline V gene are MRHNA and SNTAGT. Trimming took 4 bases from V and 0 from J, leaving 10 bases between them. This CDR3 comprises 16 residues. CDR3 coding DNA: TGTGCCAGCAGTGTAACAGGGCCCTCTGGGGCCAACGTCCTGACTTTC. Amino acid sequence: CASSVTGPSGANVLTF.

This sequence joins TRBV28 and TRBJ2-3, with 8 bases lining up with TRBD2. The CDR3 is 14 residues long. V lost 6 bases and J lost 6; bases outside the gene matches: 8. Germline V gives CDR1 MDHEN, CDR2 SYDVKM. CDR3 nucleotides: TGTGCCAGCAGCCGAGCGGGAGACCCGGATACGCAGTATTTT. Translating gives CASSRAGDPDTQYF.